This T cell receptor beta chain was recorded in a study of shared clonotypes between healthy human individuals. Findings and caveats of the study: Generation probabilities of non-shared clonotypes were lower (relative to those shared by all four donors).

The sorted-subset replicate PCRs were given around 190 ng DNA, which is approximately 30,000 T cell genomes. Produced via immunoSEQ multiplex PCR; TCRdb's table is partial and in-frame only. The sample comprises under 700,000 clones, 95% of which are singletons, and 0.095% to 0.14% rests with the top ten. Notes on this clone: The antigen remains unidentified.

As defined, naive CD8 cells were CD45RO-negative and positively selected for CCR7, with terminally differentiated effector memory CD45RA+ cells excluded. This CDR3 spans 11 amino acids. V dropped 3 bases and J dropped 14 bases, with 13 bases sitting between them. Germline V gene sequence: CDR1 SNHLY, CDR2 FYNNEI. Source material: naive CD8+ T cells sorted from blood. This receptor was taken from a woman younger than 45 in good health. The V gene is TRBV2, the J gene TRBJ1-1; the D is unclear. This CDR3 reads CASSEGYTEFF. The CDR3 DNA reads TGTGCCAGCAGTGAGGGATATACGGAATTCTTT.